The present TCR beta chain was sequenced within a study of neurological immune-mediated disorders (dated by TCRdb to between 2019 and 2020). Describing the broader study: The study compared peripheral blood TCR-beta repertoires of HTLV-I-associated myelopathy (HAM/TSP) patients, multiple sclerosis patients and healthy controls using UMI-based sequencing. The roughly 110 TCR-beta libraries included longitudinal samples, technical triplicates and paired sorted CD4+ and CD8+ T-cell subsets alongside PBMC samples. The cohort was made up of approximately 71 subjects, consisting of around 14 HAM/TSP patients, around 35 multiple sclerosis patients and 20 healthy controls.

The CDR3 has 17 amino acids, counting the end cysteine and phenylalanine. The kept DNA is CDR3 alone, 51 bases in frame from the first base. The germline V and J ends show losses of 4 bases and 5 bases respectively, and no gene match explains 11 bases of the junction. CDR1 LGHDT and CDR2 YNNKEL are derived from the germline V gene (reference sequence). Blood bank volunteers in Maryland, USA served as the healthy controls. For unsorted PBMC libraries, 2 million PBMCs were used after storage in RNAlater at -80 degrees C until RNA extraction. PBMCs were separated from peripheral blood using Ficoll-Hypaque density gradient centrifugation and then cryopreserved in liquid nitrogen. This clonotype came up many times. No cognate antigen has been identified for it. Base qualities were left out, and no much larger clone turns up one base away. General study outcomes and caveats: Expanded clones from different subjects shared no identical CDR3 amino acid sequences, which suggests that TCR-beta repertoires were private in all groups. TCR clonal expansion was highest in HAM/TSP patients and lowest in MS patients, with MS patients falling below even healthy controls.

cDNA was synthesized by template-switch 5'RACE using a primer carrying a 10-nucleotide random unique molecular identifier by which each TCR transcript was tagged. Every sequencing run covered 15-18 subjects and yielded more than 200 million TCR-beta sequences. Total RNA was extracted with the RNeasy kit. The KAPA Real-time Library Amplification kit was used to amplify TCR-beta VDJ regions with primers targeting the TCR constant region and the 5'RACE anchor. A first PCR added sample indexes and Illumina adaptors, after which a second PCR increased the library yield. After Ampure bead purification, the roughly 650 bp TCR product was size-selected on a 2% E-gel SizeSelection system. Before pooling, libraries had their quality checked on a Bioanalyzer, their concentration measured with Qubit, and their quantity determined with the Kapa Library Quantification kit. Paired-end 2 x 150 bp sequencing of the libraries was performed on an Illumina HiSeq 2500. To increase sequence diversity, 25-30% phiX was spiked into each library pool. In the paper's pipeline: Quality-filtered reads were processed with the UMI-based MiGEC pipeline, and over 75% of raw TCR sequences were removed by the MiGEC pipeline during error correction. VDJ genes were aligned to IMGT germline references, and clonotypes were defined by unique CDR3 amino acid sequence plus V-J genes. VDJtools evaluated clonal expansion, Shannon diversity and CDR3 relatedness (CalcPairwiseDistances, ClusterSamples); CLCbio workbench built phylogenetic trees. Using coefficient-of-variation modelling across technical triplicates, the study counted a clone as expanded if it had at least 8 unique UMIs. TCRdb reanalyzed the raw reads on its own, using fastp at Q25 for trimming and MiXCR for clone calling, and kept in-frame beta chains. Merged by CDR3 protein, the rows form single entries marked with the most common genes and DNA. What appears here as the V and J calls and clone size reflects TCRdb's work, not the paper's. This sample gives about 27,000 distinct CDR3 sequences in total; around 21% of them show up just once. The ten most abundant clones make up 16% of the sample.

The sequence came from an older woman in good health. Here the chain combines TRBV3-1 and TRBJ2-5; TRBD2 agrees with 12 junctional bases. Sequenced material: PBMCs. This receptor carries the CDR3 CASSLRLAGGPGETQYF. The nucleotides read TGTGCCAGCAGCCTGCGTCTAGCGGGGGGGCCTGGTGAGACCCAGTACTTC.